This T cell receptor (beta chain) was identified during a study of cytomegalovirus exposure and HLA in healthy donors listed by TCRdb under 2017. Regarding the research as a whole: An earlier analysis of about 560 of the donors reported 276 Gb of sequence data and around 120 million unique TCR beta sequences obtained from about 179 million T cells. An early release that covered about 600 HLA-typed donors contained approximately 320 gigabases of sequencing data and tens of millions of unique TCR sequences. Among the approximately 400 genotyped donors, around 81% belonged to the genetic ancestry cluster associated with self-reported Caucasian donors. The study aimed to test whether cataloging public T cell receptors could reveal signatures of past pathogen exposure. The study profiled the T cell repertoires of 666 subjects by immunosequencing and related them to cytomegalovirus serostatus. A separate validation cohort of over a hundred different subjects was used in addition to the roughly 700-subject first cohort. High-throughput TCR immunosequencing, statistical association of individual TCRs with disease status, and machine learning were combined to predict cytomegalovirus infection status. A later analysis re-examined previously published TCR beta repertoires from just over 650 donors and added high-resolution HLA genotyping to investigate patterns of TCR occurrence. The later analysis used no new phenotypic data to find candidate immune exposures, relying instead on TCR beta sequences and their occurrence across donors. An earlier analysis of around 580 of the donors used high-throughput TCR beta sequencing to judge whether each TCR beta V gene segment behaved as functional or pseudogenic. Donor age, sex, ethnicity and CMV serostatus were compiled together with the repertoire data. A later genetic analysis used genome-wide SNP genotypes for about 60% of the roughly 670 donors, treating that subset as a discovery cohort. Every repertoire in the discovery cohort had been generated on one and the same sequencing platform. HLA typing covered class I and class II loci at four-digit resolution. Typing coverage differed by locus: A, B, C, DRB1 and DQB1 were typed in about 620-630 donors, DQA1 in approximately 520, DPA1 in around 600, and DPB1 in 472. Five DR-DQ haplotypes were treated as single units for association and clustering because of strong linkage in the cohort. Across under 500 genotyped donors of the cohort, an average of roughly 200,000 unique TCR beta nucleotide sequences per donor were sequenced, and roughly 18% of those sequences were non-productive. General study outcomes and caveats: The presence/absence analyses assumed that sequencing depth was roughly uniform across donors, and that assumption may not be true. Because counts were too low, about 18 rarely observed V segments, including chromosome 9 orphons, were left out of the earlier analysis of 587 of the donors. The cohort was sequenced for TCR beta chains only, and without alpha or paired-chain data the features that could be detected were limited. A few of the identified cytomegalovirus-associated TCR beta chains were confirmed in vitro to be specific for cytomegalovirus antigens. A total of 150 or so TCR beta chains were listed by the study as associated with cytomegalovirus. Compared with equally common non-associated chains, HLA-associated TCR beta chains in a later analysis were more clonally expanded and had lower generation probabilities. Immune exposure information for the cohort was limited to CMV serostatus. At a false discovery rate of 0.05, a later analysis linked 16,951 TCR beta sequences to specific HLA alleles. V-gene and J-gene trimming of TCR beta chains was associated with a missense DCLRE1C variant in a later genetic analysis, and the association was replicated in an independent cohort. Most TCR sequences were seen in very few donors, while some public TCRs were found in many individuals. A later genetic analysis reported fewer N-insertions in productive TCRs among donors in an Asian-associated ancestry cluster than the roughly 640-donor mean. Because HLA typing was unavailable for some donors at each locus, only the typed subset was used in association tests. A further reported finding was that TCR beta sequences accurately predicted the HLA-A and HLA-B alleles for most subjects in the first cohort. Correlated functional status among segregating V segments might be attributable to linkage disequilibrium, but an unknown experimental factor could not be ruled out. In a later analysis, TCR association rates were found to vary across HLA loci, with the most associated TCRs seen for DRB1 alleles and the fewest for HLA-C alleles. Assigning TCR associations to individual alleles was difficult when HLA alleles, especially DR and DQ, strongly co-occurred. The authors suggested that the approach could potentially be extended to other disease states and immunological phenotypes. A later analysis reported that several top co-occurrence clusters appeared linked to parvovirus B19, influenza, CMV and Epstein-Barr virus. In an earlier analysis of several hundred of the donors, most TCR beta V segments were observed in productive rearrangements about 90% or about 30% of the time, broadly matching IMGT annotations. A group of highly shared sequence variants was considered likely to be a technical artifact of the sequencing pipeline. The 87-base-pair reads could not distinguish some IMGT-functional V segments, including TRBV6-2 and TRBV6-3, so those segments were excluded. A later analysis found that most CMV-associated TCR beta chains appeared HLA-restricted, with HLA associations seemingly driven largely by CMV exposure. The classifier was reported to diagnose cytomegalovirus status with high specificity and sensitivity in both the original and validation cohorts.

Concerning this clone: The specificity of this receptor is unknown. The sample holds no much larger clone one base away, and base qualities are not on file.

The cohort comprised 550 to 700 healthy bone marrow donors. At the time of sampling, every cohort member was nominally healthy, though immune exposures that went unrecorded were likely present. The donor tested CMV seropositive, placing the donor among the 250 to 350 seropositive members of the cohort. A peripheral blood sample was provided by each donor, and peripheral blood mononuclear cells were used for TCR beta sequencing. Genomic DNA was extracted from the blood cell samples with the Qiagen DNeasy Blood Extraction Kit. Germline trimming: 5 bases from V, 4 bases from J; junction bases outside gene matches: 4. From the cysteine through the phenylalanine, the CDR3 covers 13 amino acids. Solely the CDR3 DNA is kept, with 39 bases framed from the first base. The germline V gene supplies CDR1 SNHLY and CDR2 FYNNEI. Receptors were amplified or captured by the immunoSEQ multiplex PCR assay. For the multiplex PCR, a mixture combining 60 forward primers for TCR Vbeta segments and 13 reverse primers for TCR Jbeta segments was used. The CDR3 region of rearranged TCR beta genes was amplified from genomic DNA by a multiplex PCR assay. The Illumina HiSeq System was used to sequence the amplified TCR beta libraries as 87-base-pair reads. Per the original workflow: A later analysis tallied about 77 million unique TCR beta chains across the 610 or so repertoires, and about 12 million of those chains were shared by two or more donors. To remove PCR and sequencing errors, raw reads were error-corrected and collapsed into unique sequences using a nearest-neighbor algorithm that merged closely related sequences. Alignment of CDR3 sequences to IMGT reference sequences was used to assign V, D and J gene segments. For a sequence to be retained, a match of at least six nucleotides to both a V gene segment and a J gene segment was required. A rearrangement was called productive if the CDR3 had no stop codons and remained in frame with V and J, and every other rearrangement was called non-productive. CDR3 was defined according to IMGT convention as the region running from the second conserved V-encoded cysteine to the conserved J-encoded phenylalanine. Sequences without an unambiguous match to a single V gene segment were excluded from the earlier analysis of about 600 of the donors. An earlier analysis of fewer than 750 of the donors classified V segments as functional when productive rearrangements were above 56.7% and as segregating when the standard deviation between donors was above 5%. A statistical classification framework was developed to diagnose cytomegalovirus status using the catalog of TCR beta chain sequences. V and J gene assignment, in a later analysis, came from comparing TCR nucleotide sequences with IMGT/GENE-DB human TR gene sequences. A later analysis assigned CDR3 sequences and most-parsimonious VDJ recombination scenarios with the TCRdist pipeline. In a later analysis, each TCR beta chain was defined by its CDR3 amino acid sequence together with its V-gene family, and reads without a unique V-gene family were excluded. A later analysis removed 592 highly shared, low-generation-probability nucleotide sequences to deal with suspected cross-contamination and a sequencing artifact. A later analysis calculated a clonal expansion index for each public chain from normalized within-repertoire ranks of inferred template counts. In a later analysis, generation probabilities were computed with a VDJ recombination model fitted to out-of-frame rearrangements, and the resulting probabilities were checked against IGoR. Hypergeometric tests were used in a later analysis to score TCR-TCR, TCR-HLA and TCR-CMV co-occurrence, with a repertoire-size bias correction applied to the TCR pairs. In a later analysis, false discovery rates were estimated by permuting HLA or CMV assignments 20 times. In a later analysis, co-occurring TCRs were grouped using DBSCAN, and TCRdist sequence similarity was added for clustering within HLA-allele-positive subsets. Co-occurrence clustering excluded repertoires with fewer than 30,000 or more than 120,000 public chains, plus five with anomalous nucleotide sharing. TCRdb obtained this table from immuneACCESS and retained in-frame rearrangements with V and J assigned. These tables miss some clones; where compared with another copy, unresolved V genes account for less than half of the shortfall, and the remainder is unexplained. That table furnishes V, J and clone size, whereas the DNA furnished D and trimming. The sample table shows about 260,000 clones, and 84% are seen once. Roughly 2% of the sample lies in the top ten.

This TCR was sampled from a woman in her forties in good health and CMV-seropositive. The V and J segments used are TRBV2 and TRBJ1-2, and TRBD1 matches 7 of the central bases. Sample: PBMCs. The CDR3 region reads CASSPGGGYGYTF. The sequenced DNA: TGTGCCAGCAGTCCAGGGGGTGGCTATGGCTACACCTTC.